A single sample is the source of the 32 T cell receptor beta chains below, sequenced in a study of blood T cells in healthy people across ages. Combining a sample-barcoded 5' primer with a J-beta primer mix, a second PCR ran for 7 to 11 cycles. MiXCR, run by TCRdb on the 5' RACE reads, gives a single entry per CDR3 protein. The sample carries about 1.6 million distinct CDR3 sequences, roughly 32% recorded once. Sequenced sample: blood. The receptors come from a woman aged 25 to 39 in good health.

As DNA, the CDR3 is TGTGCCAGCAGTGTAACCGGGACGGTGAACACTGAAGCTTTCTTT. The encoded protein is CASSVTGTVNTEAFF. This chain connects TRBV28 to TRBJ1-1; the D gene is possibly TRBD1 (5 bases). The V gene's germline CDR1 is MDHEN and CDR2 SYDVKM. Trimming shortened V by 5 bases and J by 0 bases, and 13 bases separated the two germline ends. This CDR3 region has 15 residues.

The chain joins TRBV7-6 to TRBJ2-7, with TRBD2 matching 7 bases. The V and J ends lost 2 bases and 2 bases, in that order; junction bases with no gene match: 3. The CDR3 runs to 14 residues. Germline assignment: CDR1 SGHVS and CDR2 FNYEAQ. CDR3 DNA: TGTGCCAGCAGCTTAACTAGCGACCCCTACGAGCAGTACTTC. It specifies CASSLTSDPYEQYF. Complete variable domain (other parts from reference TRBV7-6 and TRBJ2-7): GAGVSQSPRYKVTKRGQDVALRCDPISGHVSLYWYRQALGQGPEFLTYFNYEAQQDKSGLPNDRFSAERPEGSISTLTIQRTEQRDSAMYRCASSLTSDPYEQYFGPGTRLTVT.

This clonotype was picked up a small number of times. The rearrangement links TRBV7-9 to TRBJ2-3; D possibly corresponds to TRBD2 (6 bases). This CDR3 is built from 17 residues. The V end lost 4 bases, the J end lost 0 bases, and 17 bases lay between the germline ends. CDR1 is SEHNR and CDR2 is FQNEAQ in the germline V gene (reference sequence). The CDR3 is CASSWGGARRSTDTQYF. The CDR3 DNA follows: TGTGCCAGCAGCTGGGGCGGGGCCAGGAGGAGCACAGATACGCAGTATTTT.

There are a few counts of this clonotype. The J gene is TRBJ2-2, the V gene TRBV7-9, with D tentatively TRBD1 or TRBD2 (7 bases each). The CDR3 has 17 residues. The V end lost 5 bases, the J end lost 1 base, and 17 bases lay between the germline ends. CDR1 is SEHNR, CDR2 FQNEAQ, per germline (reference sequence). The CDR3 bases are TGTGCCAGCAGCCGCAGGGAGGGACAGAAGAACACCGGGGAGCTGTTTTTT. This translates into CASSRREGQKNTGELFF. The variable domain in full, with the rest retrieved from reference TRBV7-9 and TRBJ2-2, is DTGVSQNPRHKITKRGQNVTFRCDPISEHNRLYWYRQTLGQGPEFLTYFQNEAQLEKSRLLSDRFSAERPKGSFSTLEIQRTEQGDSAMYLCASSRREGQKNTGELFFGEGSRLTVL.

The J gene is TRBJ1-1, the V gene TRBV5-5; D is perhaps TRBD1 (5 bases). Germline assignment: CDR1 SGHKS and CDR2 YYEKEE (reference sequence). V lost 0 bases to trimming and J lost 3 bases, with 12 bases between them. The CDR3 runs to 15 residues. CDR3 in DNA: TGTGCCAGCAGCTTGGTCGACAGCGACTACACTGAAGCTTTCTTT. This encodes CASSLVDSDYTEAFF.

The chain employs TRBV20-1 and TRBJ2-7; 7 positions agree with TRBD2. V lost 6 bases, J lost 4 bases, and 9 bases stayed unmatched. In germline, CDR1 is DFQATT, CDR2 SNEGSKA (reference sequence). The CDR3 totals 13 residues. CDR3 protein: CSALLAREYEQYF. CDR3 in DNA: TGCAGTGCCCTACTAGCGAGAGAGTACGAGCAGTACTTC.

CDR3 coding DNA: TGCGCCAGCAGCCAAACGGGCGGGAGGAGGGTAGATACGCAGTATTTT. It codes for CASSQTGGRRVDTQYF. The rearrangement links TRBV4-1 to TRBJ2-3; TRBD2 matches at 8 bases. Per germline, CDR1 MGHRA and CDR2 YSYEKL. This CDR3 region has 16 residues. With 2 bases clipped from V and 5 bases from J, the junction kept 9 bases outside the gene matches.

In its sample, this clonotype was seen many times. The CDR3 reads CASSYSSGGAYEQYF. CDR3 DNA: TGTGCCAGCAGTTACTCGTCAGGGGGAGCTTACGAGCAGTACTTC. The chain uses TRBV6-5 and TRBJ2-7, with 7 bases identical to TRBD1. CDR3 size: 15 residues. The V gene's germline CDR1 is MNHEY and CDR2 SVGAGI. V lost 0 bases to trimming and J lost 4 bases; unmatched junction nucleotides: 6.

This clonotype appeared many times. This chain links TRBV29-1 with TRBJ2-1; D gene uncertain. Trimming removed 0 bases at V and 5 bases at J, with 8 bases between. The V gene's germline CDR1 is SQVTM and CDR2 ANQGSEA. There are 13 residues in the CDR3. The CDR3 sequence: CSVEDLNDNEQFF. In DNA form, the CDR3 reads TGCAGCGTTGAAGATCTTAACGACAATGAGCAGTTCTTC.

This rearrangement joins TRBV6-6 to TRBJ2-2; 9 bases line up with TRBD2. Germline V gene sequence: CDR1 MNHNY, CDR2 SVGAGI (reference sequence). The CDR3 is made up of 16 amino acids. Trimming at V came to 2 bases and at J to 4 bases, leaving 5 bases not matched to a gene. This CDR3 is CASSYVSGRVTGELFF. The CDR3 nucleotides read TGTGCCAGCAGTTACGTTAGCGGGAGAGTCACCGGGGAGCTGTTTTTT.

This clonotype was counted only a few times. The chain has TRBV24-1 and TRBJ2-3; 11 bases agree with TRBD1. Trimming at V came to 5 bases and at J to 1 base, leaving 4 bases not matched to a gene. The CDR3 runs to 16 residues. Germline-derived CDR1 and CDR2 are KGHDR and SFDVKD. This chain's CDR3 is CATSAKGQGGTDTQYF. As DNA, the CDR3 is TGTGCCACCAGTGCCAAGGGACAGGGGGGCACAGATACGCAGTATTTT.

The chain is built from TRBV21-1 and TRBJ2-3; the D call in the table, TRBD2, was not verified against the DNA. TRBV21-1 is marked as a pseudogene. This CDR3 has 20 residues. The CDR3 loop is CASSPQGPLISGGATDTQYF. The CDR3 DNA reads as TGTGCCAGCAGCCCACAGGGACCCCTTATAAGCGGGGGGGCTACAGATACGCAGTATTTT.

The V gene is TRBV2, the J gene TRBJ2-3; 15 bases are a match to TRBD2. Germline loops: CDR1 SNHLY, CDR2 FYNNEI. The CDR3 spans 18 residues. The junction had 10 bases not matched to a gene; V was cut back by 6 bases and J by 3 bases. Here the CDR3 DNA reads TGTGCCAGCAGAAGGACTAGCGGGAGGGCCGGAATAACAGATACGCAGTATTTT. Amino acids: CASRRTSGRAGITDTQYF.

The sample holds a few counts of this clonotype. V gene TRBV7-8 combines with J gene TRBJ2-5; 11 positions agree with TRBD2. J was trimmed by 4 bases and V by 0 bases; bases with no gene match: 10. The CDR3 extends over 18 amino acids. Germline values: CDR1 SGHVS, CDR2 FQNEAQ. The CDR3 is CASSLAWTSGRLRETQYF. The CDR3 DNA reads TGTGCCAGCAGCTTAGCTTGGACTAGCGGGCGTCTCAGAGAGACCCAGTACTTC.

The rearrangement uses TRBV6-6 and TRBJ1-1, with 8 bases identical to TRBD1. V was clipped by 6 bases and J by 5 bases; unmatched bases: 8. The CDR3 is 14 residues long. Germline V gene sequence: CDR1 MNHNY, CDR2 SVGAGI (reference sequence). CDR3 DNA: TGTGCCAGCAGAATTACCGGGACAGGAACTGAAGCTTTCTTT. Residues: CASRITGTGTEAFF.

The rearrangement uses TRBV7-9 and TRBJ1-2; the match to TRBD1 covers 7 bases. CDR1 is SEHNR, CDR2 FQNEAQ, per germline (reference sequence). With V trimmed by 5 bases and J by 1 base, 10 bases remained unmatched. The CDR3 contains 16 residues. CDR3 nucleotide sequence: TGTGCCAGCAGCCCTTCTCGGCAGGGGGTTAACTATGGCTACACCTTC. Residues: CASSPSRQGVNYGYTF.

V usage is TRBV4-1 and J usage is TRBJ1-1; D perhaps matches TRBD1 (5 bases). Trimming cost V 6 bases and J 6 bases, with 20 bases left between them. Germline CDR1 reads MGHRA; CDR2 reads YSYEKL. CDR3 length: 15 amino acids. The CDR3 loop reads CASRAPGRGSPEAFF. The DNA for the CDR3 is TGCGCCAGCAGAGCTCCGGGACGGGGTTCCCCTGAAGCTTTCTTT.

This clonotype was seen just once. The junction departs from germline at one end; a sequencing error may be responsible. This chain links TRBV6-1 with TRBJ2-7; D perhaps matches TRBD1 (8 bases). This CDR3 comprises 14 residues. Per germline, CDR1 MNHNS and CDR2 SASEGT. CDR3 in amino acids: CATSHRGGTYEQYF. CDR3 DNA sequence: TGTGCCACCAGTCACAGGGGGGGCACCTACGAGCAGTACTTC.

This clonotype was counted only a few times. The chain recombines TRBV9 with TRBJ2-7, with D possibly being TRBD2 (5 bases). Trimming took 4 bases from V and 6 from J, leaving 11 bases between them. The CDR3 totals 12 residues. Germline assignment: CDR1 SGDLS and CDR2 YYNGEE. CDR3 coding DNA: TGTGCCAGCAGCCGGGGAGAGGGCGAGCAGTACTTC. This codes for CASSRGEGEQYF. The variable domain in full, with the rest retrieved from reference TRBV9 and TRBJ2-7, is DSGVTQTPKHLITATGQRVTLRCSPRSGDLSVYWYQQSLDQGLQFLIQYYNGEERAKGNILERFSAQQFPDLHSELNLSSLELGDSALYFCASSRGEGEQYFGPGTRLTVT.

The chain has TRBV3-1 and TRBJ1-2, with 8 nucleotides matching TRBD1. Trimming took 2 bases from V and 6 from J; bases not matched to a gene: 2. The germline CDR1 and CDR2 sequences are LGHDT and YNNKEL (reference sequence). The CDR3 has 13 residues. The CDR3 sequence: CASSQWTGNGYTF. DNA of the CDR3: TGTGCCAGCAGCCAATGGACAGGGAATGGCTACACCTTC.

CDR3 DNA sequence: TGCGCCAGCAGGACTAGCGGGTGGCAAGAGACCCAGTACTTC. Its translation: CASRTSGWQETQYF. The rearrangement uses TRBV10-2 and TRBJ2-5, with 10 bases matching TRBD2. Germline assignment: CDR1 WSHSY and CDR2 SAAADI. The J segment lost 2 bases and the V segment lost 6 bases, leaving 3 bases of the junction unmatched. The CDR3 contains 14 residues.

The chain carries TRBV29-1 and TRBJ1-3; perhaps TRBD1 as D (5 bases). V was cut by 6 bases and J by 4 bases, with 7 bases left in between. This CDR3 is built from 11 residues. Germline V gene sequence: CDR1 SQVTM, CDR2 ANQGSEA. This chain's CDR3 is CSVRDGNTIYF. The CDR3 DNA is TGCAGCGTGAGGGACGGAAACACCATATATTTT.

The chain combines TRBV20-1 with TRBJ2-7; TRBD2 is a possible D gene (5 bases). The CDR3 length is 14 residues. Per the germline V gene, CDR1 is DFQATT and CDR2 is SNEGSKA (reference sequence). The V end was cut by 4 bases, the J end by 3 bases, with 16 bases between. The chain's CDR3 is CSATDPRALYEQYF. The CDR3 bases are TGCAGTGCTACCGACCCGAGGGCGCTCTACGAGCAGTACTTC.

This clonotype was seen a handful of times. The genes are TRBV18 and TRBJ2-7; TRBD1 might be the D (7 bases). The CDR3 runs 16 residues. The germline V gene has CDR1 KGHSH and CDR2 LQKENI. Trimming stripped 1 base from V and 5 bases from J, with 18 bases between. CDR3 amino acids: CASSPRRSGRGDEQYF. CDR3 nucleotides: TGTGCCAGCTCACCACGGCGCTCTGGCAGGGGGGACGAGCAGTACTTC.

This clonotype has a single count. The V gene is TRBV27, the J gene TRBJ1-6; D is perhaps TRBD1 (6 bases). From germline, CDR1 is MNHEY and CDR2 SMNVEV (reference sequence). Between the trimmed V and J ends, which lost 5 bases and 2 bases, there was a span of 10 bases. This CDR3 has 15 residues. In DNA, the CDR3 is TGTGCCAGCAGTAAAACAGGGACCTATAATTCACCCCTCCACTTT. This encodes CASSKTGTYNSPLHF.

The table lists this clonotype with a few counts. The chain is built from TRBV11-2 and TRBJ2-7; D gene unclear. There are 13 residues in the CDR3. Germline CDR1 SGHAT, CDR2 FQNNGV. The germline V and J ends were trimmed by 0 bases and 2 bases, with 5 bases remaining between them. DNA for the CDR3: TGTGCCAGCAGCTTAGAGGCTACCTACGAGCAGTACTTC. It is translated as CASSLEATYEQYF.

This clonotype has just a few counts. The V and J genes are TRBV24-1 and TRBJ2-7; 10 positions agree with TRBD2. V gave up 8 bases and J gave up 6 bases; unmatched junction bases: 3. CDR1 and CDR2 from the germline V gene are KGHDR and SFDVKD. This CDR3 comprises 12 residues. The CDR3 spells CATTSGSGEQYF. The CDR3 region has the DNA TGTGCCACCACTAGCGGGAGCGGCGAGCAGTACTTC.

This clonotype was observed a few times. The V call is TRBV20-1, the J call TRBJ1-1; the D gene is possibly TRBD1 (5 bases). The CDR3 length is 15 residues. CDR1 and CDR2 (germline): DFQATT, SNEGSKA (reference sequence). With 5 bases removed from V and 0 bases from J, the gap between germline ends came to 16 bases. The CDR3 region is CSAPGGWQLNTEAFF. Here the CDR3 DNA reads TGCAGTGCTCCTGGGGGGTGGCAGCTGAACACTGAAGCTTTCTTT.

This clonotype was seen just once. The junction shows a germline mismatch at one end, possibly a read error. The CDR3 nucleotides read TGCGCCAGCGGCTTGGGGGGTCTCTTCTCCTACAATGAGCAGTTCTTC. Amino acids: CASGLGGLFSYNEQFF. The J gene is TRBJ2-1, the V gene TRBV5-1, with a weak D call TRBD2 (6 bases). Germline V gene sequence: CDR1 SGHRS, CDR2 YFSETQ. This CDR3 spans 16 amino acids.

This clonotype was found a few times. The chain combines TRBV6-1 with TRBJ2-7, with D perhaps being TRBD1 or TRBD2 (5 bases each). The CDR3 totals 15 residues. Trimming left V 2 bases short and J 3 bases short, with 14 bases between. CDR1 is MNHNS, CDR2 SASEGT, per germline. The CDR3 DNA sequence: TGTGCCAGCAGTGAAAACCGGGGCAGGAACTACGAGCAGTACTTC. The encoded protein is CASSENRGRNYEQYF.

There are a few counts of this clonotype. This chain connects TRBV5-6 to TRBJ2-3, with 7 positions matching TRBD2. Germline V lookup: CDR1 SGHDT, CDR2 YYEEEE. The CDR3 spans 14 residues. The V segment lost 4 bases and the J segment 4 bases; nucleotides outside the gene matches: 6. In DNA, the CDR3 is TGTGCCAGCAGCAGCGCGGGAGTTCCAGATACGCAGTATTTT. Translating gives CASSSAGVPDTQYF.

In its sample, this clonotype was seen many times. DNA for the CDR3: TGTGCCAGCAGCCCATCAGGAGCTGAGCAGTTCTTC. Translating gives CASSPSGAEQFF. The chain recombines TRBV4-2 with TRBJ2-1; D gene unclear. The ends were cut back, 4 bases at V and 9 bases at J, with 10 bases in the middle. The CDR3 length is 12 residues. Germline V gives CDR1 LGHNA, CDR2 YNFKEQ.